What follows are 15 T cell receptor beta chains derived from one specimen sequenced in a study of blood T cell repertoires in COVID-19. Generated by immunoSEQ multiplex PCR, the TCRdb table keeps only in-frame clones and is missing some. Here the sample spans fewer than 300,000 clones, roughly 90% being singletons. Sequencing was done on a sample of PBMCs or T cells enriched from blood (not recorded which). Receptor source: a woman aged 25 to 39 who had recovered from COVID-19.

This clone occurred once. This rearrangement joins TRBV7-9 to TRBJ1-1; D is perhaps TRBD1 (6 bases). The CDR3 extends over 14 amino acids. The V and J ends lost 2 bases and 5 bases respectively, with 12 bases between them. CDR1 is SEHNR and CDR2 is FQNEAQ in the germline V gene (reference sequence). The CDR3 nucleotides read TGTGCCAGCAGCTTAACAGGGAGTATTACTGAAGCTTTCTTT. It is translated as CASSLTGSITEAFF.

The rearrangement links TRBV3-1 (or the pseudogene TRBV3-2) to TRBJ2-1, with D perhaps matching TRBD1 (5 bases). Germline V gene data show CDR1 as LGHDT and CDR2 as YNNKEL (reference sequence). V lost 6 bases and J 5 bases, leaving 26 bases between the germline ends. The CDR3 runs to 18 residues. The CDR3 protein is CASSEGDLNLGYDNEQFF. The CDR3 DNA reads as TGTGCCAGCAGTGAAGGGGATCTCAATCTGGGCTACGACAATGAGCAGTTCTTC.

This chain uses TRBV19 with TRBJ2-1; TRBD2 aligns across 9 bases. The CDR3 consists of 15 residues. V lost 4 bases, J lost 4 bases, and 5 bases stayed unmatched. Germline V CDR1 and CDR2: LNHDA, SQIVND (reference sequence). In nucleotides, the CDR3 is TGTGCCAGTAGTAGCGGGAGGGCCTATTACAATGAGCAGTTCTTC. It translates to CASSSGRAYYNEQFF.

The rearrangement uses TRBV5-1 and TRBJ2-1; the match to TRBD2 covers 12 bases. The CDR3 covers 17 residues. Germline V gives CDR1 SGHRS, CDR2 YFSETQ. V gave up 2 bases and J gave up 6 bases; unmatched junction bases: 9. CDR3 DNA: TGCGCCAGCAGCTTTGCCCCGGGACTAGCGGGTAGCAATGAGCAGTTCTTC. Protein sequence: CASSFAPGLAGSNEQFF. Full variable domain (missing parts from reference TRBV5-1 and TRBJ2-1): KAGVTQTPRYLIKTRGQQVTLSCSPISGHRSVSWYQQTPGQGLQFLFEYFSETQRNKGNFPGRFSGRQFSNSRSEMNVSTLELGDSALYLCASSFAPGLAGSNEQFFGPGTRLTVL.

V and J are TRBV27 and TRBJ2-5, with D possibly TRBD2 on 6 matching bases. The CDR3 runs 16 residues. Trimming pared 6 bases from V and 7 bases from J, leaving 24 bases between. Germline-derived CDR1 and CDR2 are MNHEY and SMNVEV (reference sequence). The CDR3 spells CASRTYRAGRSLTQYF. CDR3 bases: TGTGCCAGCAGGACTTACCGGGCGGGACGGTCCCTGACCCAGTACTTC.

CDR3 DNA: TGTGCCAGCAGTCGGCCGGGACTAGCGGGTTTAACTACCACCGGGGAGCTGTTTTTT. Its translation is CASSRPGLAGLTTTGELFF. The gene calls are TRBV6-2 or TRBV6-3 and TRBJ2-2; TRBD2 agrees at 12 bases. CDR3 length: 19 residues. The germline gives CDR1 MNHEY, CDR2 SVGEGT. J gave up 4 bases and V 5 bases, and 14 bases lay outside the gene matches.

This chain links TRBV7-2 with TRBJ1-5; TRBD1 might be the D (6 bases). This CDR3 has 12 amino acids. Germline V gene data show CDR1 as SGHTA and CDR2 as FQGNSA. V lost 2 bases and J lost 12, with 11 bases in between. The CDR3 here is CASSLRAGDQHF. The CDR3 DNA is TGTGCCAGCAGCTTAAGAGCAGGGGACCAGCATTTT.

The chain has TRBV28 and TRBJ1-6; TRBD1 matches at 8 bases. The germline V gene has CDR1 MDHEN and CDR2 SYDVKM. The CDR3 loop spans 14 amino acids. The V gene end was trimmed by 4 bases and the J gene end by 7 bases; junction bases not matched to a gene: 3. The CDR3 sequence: CASSSTGENSPLHF. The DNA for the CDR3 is TGTGCCAGCAGTTCGACAGGGGAAAATTCACCCCTCCACTTT. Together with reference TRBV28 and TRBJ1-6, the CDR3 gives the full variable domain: DVKVTQSSRYLVKRTGEKVFLECVQDMDHENMFWYRQDPGLGLRLIYFSYDVKMKEKGDIPEGYSVSREKKERFSLILESASTNQTSMYLCASSSTGENSPLHFGNGTRLTVT.

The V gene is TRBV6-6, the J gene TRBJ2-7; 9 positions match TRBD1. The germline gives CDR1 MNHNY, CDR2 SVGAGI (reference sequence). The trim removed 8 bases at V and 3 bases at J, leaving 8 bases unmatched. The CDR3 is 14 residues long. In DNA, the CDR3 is TGTGCCAGCGCCTCCGGGACAGGGAACTACGAGCAGTACTTC. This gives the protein CASASGTGNYEQYF.

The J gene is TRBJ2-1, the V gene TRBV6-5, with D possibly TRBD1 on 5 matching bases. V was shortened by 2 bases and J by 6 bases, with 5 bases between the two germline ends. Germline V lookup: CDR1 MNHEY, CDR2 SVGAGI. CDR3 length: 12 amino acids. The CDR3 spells CASSYRGNEQFF. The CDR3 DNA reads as TGTGCCAGCAGTTACAGGGGCAATGAGCAGTTCTTC.

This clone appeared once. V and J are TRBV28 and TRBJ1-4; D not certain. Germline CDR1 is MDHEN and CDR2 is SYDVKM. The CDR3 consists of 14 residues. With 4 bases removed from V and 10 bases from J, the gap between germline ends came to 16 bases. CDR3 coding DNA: TGTGCCAGCAGTTCAGCCGGGGTACACCCAAAACTGTTTTTT. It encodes CASSSAGVHPKLFF.

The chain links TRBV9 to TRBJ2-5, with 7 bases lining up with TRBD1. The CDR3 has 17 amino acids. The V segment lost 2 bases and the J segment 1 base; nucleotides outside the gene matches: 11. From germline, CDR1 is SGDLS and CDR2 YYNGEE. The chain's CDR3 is CASSVRQGVMSQETQYF. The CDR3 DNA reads TGTGCCAGCAGCGTTCGACAGGGTGTAATGTCCCAAGAGACCCAGTACTTC.

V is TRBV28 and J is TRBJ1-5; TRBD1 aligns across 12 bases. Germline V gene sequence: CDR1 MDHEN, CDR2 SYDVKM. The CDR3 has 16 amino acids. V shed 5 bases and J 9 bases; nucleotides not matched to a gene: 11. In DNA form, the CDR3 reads TGTGCCAGCAGTCTTCCGGGACAGGGGGCGCTTGGGCCCCAGCATTTT. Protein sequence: CASSLPGQGALGPQHF.

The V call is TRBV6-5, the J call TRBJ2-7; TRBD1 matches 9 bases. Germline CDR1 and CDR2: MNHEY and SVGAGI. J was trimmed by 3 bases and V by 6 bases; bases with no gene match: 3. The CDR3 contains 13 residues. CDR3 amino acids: CASRAGQGYEQYF. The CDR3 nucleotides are TGTGCCAGCAGAGCGGGACAGGGCTACGAGCAGTACTTC.

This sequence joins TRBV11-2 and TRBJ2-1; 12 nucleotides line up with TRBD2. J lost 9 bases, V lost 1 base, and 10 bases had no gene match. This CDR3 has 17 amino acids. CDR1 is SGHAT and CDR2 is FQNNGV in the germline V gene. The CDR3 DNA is TGTGCCAGCAGCTTAGCGGCTAGCGGGAGGGCCAGTCTTGAGCAGTTCTTC. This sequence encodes CASSLAASGRASLEQFF.